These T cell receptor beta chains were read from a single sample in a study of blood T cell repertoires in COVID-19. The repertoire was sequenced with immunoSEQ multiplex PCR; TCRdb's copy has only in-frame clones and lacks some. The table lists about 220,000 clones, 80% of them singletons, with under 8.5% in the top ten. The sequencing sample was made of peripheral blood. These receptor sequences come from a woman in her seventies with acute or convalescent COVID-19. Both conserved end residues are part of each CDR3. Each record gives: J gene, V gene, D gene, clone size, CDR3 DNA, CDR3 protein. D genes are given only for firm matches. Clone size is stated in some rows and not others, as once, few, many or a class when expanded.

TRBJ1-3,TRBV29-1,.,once,TGCAGCGCTGCCAGTGCCTCTGGAAACACCATATATTTT,CSAASASGNTIYF
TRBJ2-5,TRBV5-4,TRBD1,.,TGTGCCAGCAGCTACGGGACAGAACAAGAGACCCAGTACTTC,CASSYGTEQETQYF
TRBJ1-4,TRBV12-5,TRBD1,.,TGTGCTAGTGGTTTGGGACAGGGGGGCGAAAAACTGTTTTTT,CASGLGQGGEKLFF
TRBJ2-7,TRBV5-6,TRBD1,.,TGTGCCAGCAGCTACTTGACAGGGGACGAGCAGTACTTC,CASSYLTGDEQYF
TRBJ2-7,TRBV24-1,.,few,TGTGCCACCAGTGACGGGACACTCTCCTACGAGCAGTACTTC,CATSDGTLSYEQYF
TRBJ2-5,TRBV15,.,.,TGTGCCACCCGAGGGGGGGGGCTAGAGACCCAGTACTTC,CATRGGGLETQYF
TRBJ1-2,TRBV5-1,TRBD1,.,TGCGCCAGCAGTCAGGGGGACGGGGGTGACTATGGCTACACCTTC,CASSQGDGGDYGYTF
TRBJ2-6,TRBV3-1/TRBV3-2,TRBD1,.,TGTGCCAGCAGCCTTCAGGGGGCTGGGGCCAACGTCCTGACTTTC,CASSLQGAGANVLTF
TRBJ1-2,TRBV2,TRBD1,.,TGTGCCAGCAGTGAAGCCGGGACAGGTAACAACTATGGCTACACCTTC,CASSEAGTGNNYGYTF
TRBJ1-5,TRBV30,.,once,TGTGCCTGGAGCGCATTCAGGGGTCGCAATCAGCCCCAGCATTTT,CAWSAFRGRNQPQHF
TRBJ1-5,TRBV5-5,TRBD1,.,TGTGCCAGCAGCAGAGGACAGGACCACGATCAGCCCCAGCATTTT,CASSRGQDHDQPQHF
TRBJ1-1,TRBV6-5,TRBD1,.,TGTGCCAGCAGTTATTTTCCTTCAGGGGGTGAAGCTTTCTTT,CASSYFPSGGEAFF
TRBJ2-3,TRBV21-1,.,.,TGTGCCAGCAGCAAACCGGGACAGTGGATGGGCACAGATACGCAGTATTTT,CASSKPGQWMGTDTQYF
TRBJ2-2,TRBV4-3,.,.,TGCGCCAGCAGCCCTTCTACTAGCTGGAACACCGGGGAGCTGTTTTTT,CASSPSTSWNTGELFF
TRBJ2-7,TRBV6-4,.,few,TGTGCCAGATACGAACTTACTATTACTACGGAGCAGTACTTC,CARYELTITTEQYF
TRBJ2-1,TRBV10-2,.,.,TGCGCCAGCGTTAAAGAGGATGAGCAGTTCTTC,CASVKEDEQFF
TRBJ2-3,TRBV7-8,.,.,TGTGCCAGCAGCTTAGCGCACAGCCAAGATACGCAGTATTTT,CASSLAHSQDTQYF
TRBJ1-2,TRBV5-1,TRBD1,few,TGCGCCAGCAGCTTTGGGACAGGGGGCAGCTATGGCTACACCTTC,CASSFGTGGSYGYTF
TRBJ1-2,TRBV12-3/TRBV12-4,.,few,TGTGCCAGCAGTTTTTCGAGGGGGTATGGCTACACCTTC,CASSFSRGYGYTF
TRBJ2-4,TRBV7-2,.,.,TGTGCCAGCAGCTTAATGACTGTAGCCAAAAACATTCAGTACTTC,CASSLMTVAKNIQYF
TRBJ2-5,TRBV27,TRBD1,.,TGTGCCAGCAGTTCAAACAGGGGGTCGGAGACCCAGTACTTC,CASSSNRGSETQYF
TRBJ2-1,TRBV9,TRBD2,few,TGTGCCAGCAGCCGGGGTCCTAGCGGGGGTCTTAGCTCCTACAATGAGCAGTTCTTC,CASSRGPSGGLSSYNEQFF
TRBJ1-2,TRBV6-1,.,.,TGTGCCAGCAGTGAAGGTCCCGCAGGGGCTAACTATGGCTACACCTTC,CASSEGPAGANYGYTF
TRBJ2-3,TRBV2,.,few,TGTGCCAGCAGTGAAGCGGCGGGACCAGATACGCAGTATTTT,CASSEAAGPDTQYF
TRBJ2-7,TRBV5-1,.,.,TGCGCCAGCAGCTTGAGATCAGGGCGCGAGCAGTACTTC,CASSLRSGREQYF
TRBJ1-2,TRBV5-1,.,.,TGCGCCAGCAGCTTGGAAGTAGGGGTATATGGCTACACCTTC,CASSLEVGVYGYTF
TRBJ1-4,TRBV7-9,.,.,TGTGCCAGCAGCTTATCCACCCCCCCCGGGGAAAAACTGTTTTTT,CASSLSTPPGEKLFF
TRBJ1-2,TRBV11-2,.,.,TGTGCCAGCAGCCCCCGGGCTCAGGGTGGCTATGGCTACACCTTC,CASSPRAQGGYGYTF
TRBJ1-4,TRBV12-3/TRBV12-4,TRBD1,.,TGTGCCAGCAGACAGGGGGACTATGAAAAACTGTTTTTT,CASRQGDYEKLFF
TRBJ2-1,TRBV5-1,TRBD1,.,TGCGCCAGCAGACGTCAGGGGGCCTCTCGATTCTCCAGCTCCTACAATGAGCAGTTCTTC,CASRRQGASRFSSSYNEQFF
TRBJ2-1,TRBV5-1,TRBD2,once,TGCGCCAGCAGCCCAACTAGCGGGGTTTACAATGAGCAGTTCTTC,CASSPTSGVYNEQFF
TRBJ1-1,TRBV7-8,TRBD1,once,TGTGCCAGCAGCCCTGGACAGGGAGGCCCTGAAGCTTTCTTT,CASSPGQGGPEAFF
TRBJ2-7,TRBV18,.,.,TGTGCCAGCTCACCAACTAGGTTCTCCTACGAGCAGTACTTC,CASSPTRFSYEQYF
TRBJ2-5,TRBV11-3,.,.,TGTGCCAGCAGCCCGGGCGGGGAAGAGACCCAGTACTTC,CASSPGGEETQYF
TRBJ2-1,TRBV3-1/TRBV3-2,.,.,TGTGCCAGCAGCCAAGTCGGATTAGCCAATGAGCAGTTCTTC,CASSQVGLANEQFF
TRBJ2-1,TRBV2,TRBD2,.,TGTGCCAGCGTTATGCTAGCGGAAAACAATGAGCAGTTCTTC,CASVMLAENNEQFF
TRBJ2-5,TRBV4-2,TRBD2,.,TGTGCCAGCAGCCAACCCTCTACCGGGACTAGGGGCAGAGAGACCCAGTACTTC,CASSQPSTGTRGRETQYF
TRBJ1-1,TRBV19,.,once,TGTGCCAGTAGTATTCGGGAGTCACGGAACACTGAAGCTTTCTTT,CASSIRESRNTEAFF
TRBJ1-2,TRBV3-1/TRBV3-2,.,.,TGTGCCAGCAGCCAGAGGGATCTGAGATATGGCTACACCTTC,CASSQRDLRYGYTF
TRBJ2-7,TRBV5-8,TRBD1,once,TGTGCCAGCAGCTCTCCGGGACAGACCTCGTTATCCTACGAGCAGTACTTC,CASSSPGQTSLSYEQYF
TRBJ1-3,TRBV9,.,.,TGTGCCAGCAGCGTCAGGGTCGGAAACACCATATATTTT,CASSVRVGNTIYF
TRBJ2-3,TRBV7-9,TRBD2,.,TGTGCCAGCAGCCCGATGACTAGCTGGTTATCAGATACGCAGTATTTT,CASSPMTSWLSDTQYF
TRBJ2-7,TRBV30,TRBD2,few,TGTGCCTGGAGTGCCACGGCGGGGGGGTACGAGCAGTACTTC,CAWSATAGGYEQYF
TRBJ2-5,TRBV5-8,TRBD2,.,TGTGCCAGCAGCTTAGAAAGGACTAGCGGGGGACAGACCCAGTACTTC,CASSLERTSGGQTQYF
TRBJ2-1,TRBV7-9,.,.,TGTGCCAGCAGCTTGGGGGGAGGTGAGCAGTTCTTC,CASSLGGGEQFF
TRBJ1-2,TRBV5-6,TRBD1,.,TGTGCCAGCAGCCCCCCGGGACAGAGCTATGGCTACACCTTC,CASSPPGQSYGYTF
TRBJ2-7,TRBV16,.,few,TGTGCCAGCAGCCAAGTGGCAAGGGGCGAGCAGTACTTC,CASSQVARGEQYF
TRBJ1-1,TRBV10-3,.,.,TGTGCCATCAGTGAATCCCGGTTGGGACACGTGGCTTTCTTT,CAISESRLGHVAFF